Sequencing of this TCR beta chain was carried out in a study of patients and donors after allogeneic stem cell transplantation. One entry per CDR3 protein, called by TCRdb with MiXCR from the RT-PCR reads. The sample yields approximately 170,000 distinct CDR3 sequences, 30% seen once. CDR3 size: 17 residues. Per the germline V gene, CDR1 is MNHNS and CDR2 is SASEGT. V dropped 2 bases and J dropped 0; count of bases not matched to a gene: 3. This clonotype was seen a few times. The J gene is TRBJ2-1, the V gene TRBV6-1, with 11 positions matching TRBD1. The sequence came from a human donor who was either an allogeneic HSCT recipient or a stem cell or donor lymphocyte infusion donor (not recorded which). It is not recorded whose cells these are; they may come from a transplant donor. The source material was blood, either unsorted or a sorted T cell fraction (not recorded which). CDR3 sequence reads: CASSEFGTGGSYNEQFF. The DNA for the CDR3 is TGTGCCAGCAGTGAATTTGGGACAGGGGGCTCCTACAATGAGCAGTTCTTC.